The 25 T cell receptor beta chains reported below all come from one sample, sequenced in a study of cytomegalovirus exposure and HLA in healthy donors. The PCR used 60 Vbeta and 13 Jbeta primers. Profiled with immunoSEQ multiplex PCR; TCRdb holds only in-frame clones, not every one. Found here are around 210,000 clones, roughly 80% of them singletons; the top ten hold about 2.7%. Specimen: PBMCs. These receptors all stem from a woman aged 25 to 39 in good health and CMV-seronegative.

This clone has a handful of counts. This rearrangement joins TRBV4-2 to TRBJ1-2; maybe TRBD1 (5 bases). Trimming stripped 0 bases from V and 6 bases from J, with 14 bases between. This CDR3 is 15 amino acids long. Germline CDR1 and CDR2: LGHNA and YNFKEQ. CDR3: CASSQDWRGAHGYTF. The CDR3 DNA reads TGTGCCAGCAGCCAAGATTGGCGGGGCGCCCATGGCTACACCTTC.

The V call is TRBV5-1, the J call TRBJ1-4; D is perhaps TRBD1 (5 bases). Trimming took 0 bases from V and 4 from J, leaving 10 bases between them. Germline assignment: CDR1 SGHRS and CDR2 YFSETQ. The CDR3 sequence is 15 residues long. The CDR3 sequence is CASSLDPGINEKLFF. The CDR3 DNA reads as TGCGCCAGCAGCTTGGATCCAGGGATTAATGAAAAACTGTTTTTT. Using reference TRBV5-1 and TRBJ1-4 for the parts outside the CDR3, the full variable domain is KAGVTQTPRYLIKTRGQQVTLSCSPISGHRSVSWYQQTPGQGLQFLFEYFSETQRNKGNFPGRFSGRQFSNSRSEMNVSTLELGDSALYLCASSLDPGINEKLFFGSGTQLSVL.

The V call is TRBV30, the J call TRBJ2-3; a possible D gene is TRBD2 (5 bases). Trimming cost V 5 bases and J 5 bases, with 14 bases left between them. The germline CDR1 and CDR2 sequences are GTSNPN and SVGIG (reference sequence). This CDR3 is 13 amino acids long. The CDR3 DNA reads as TGTGCCTGGGGACTTTCCCGGGGAGATACGCAGTATTTT. This gives the protein CAWGLSRGDTQYF.

In the case of this clone: A junction end diverges from the germline sequence, so it may reflect a read error. The chain combines TRBV7-9 with TRBJ2-1; D is unresolved. The CDR3 is 12 amino acids. Per germline, CDR1 SEHNR and CDR2 FQNEAQ (reference sequence). CDR3 nucleotide sequence: TGTTCCAGCAGCTTTTTTGTCAGGGAGCAGTTCTTC. This gives the protein CSSSFFVREQFF.

The CDR3, as DNA: TGTGCCAGCAGTGAGCTTCAGGCCGAGAAACTGTTTTTT. It codes for CASSELQAEKLFF. The chain joins TRBV2 to TRBJ1-4; D not resolved. CDR3 length: 13 amino acids. Germline CDR1 SNHLY, CDR2 FYNNEI. V was shortened by 3 bases and J by 11 bases, with 13 bases between the two germline ends.

The chain couples TRBV18 to TRBJ2-3, with 11 bases lining up with TRBD2. Germline V lookup: CDR1 KGHSH, CDR2 LQKENI. J gave up 1 base and V 8 bases, and 2 bases lay outside the gene matches. This CDR3 spans 14 amino acids. The CDR3 coding sequence is TGTGCCAGCCGGGGACTAGCGGGCACAGATACGCAGTATTTT. Translated: CASRGLAGTDTQYF.

The chain combines TRBV10-1 with TRBJ2-5; D possibly corresponds to TRBD2 (6 bases). CDR1 is WNHNN, CDR2 SYGVQD, per germline (reference sequence). The CDR3 consists of 13 residues. V was clipped by 3 bases and J by 3 bases, with 8 bases between them. The CDR3 sequence is CASSEGGEETQYF. The CDR3 nucleotides are TGCGCCAGCAGTGAAGGAGGGGAAGAGACCCAGTACTTC.

The CDR3 DNA follows: TGTGCCAGCAGTCGGGACCTAGGGGGCTACAATGAGCAGTTCTTC. Its protein product is CASSRDLGGYNEQFF. V is TRBV27 and J is TRBJ2-1; D is perhaps TRBD1 (6 bases). This CDR3 is built from 15 residues. V was trimmed by 5 bases and J by 3 bases, leaving 14 bases between them. Germline loops: CDR1 MNHEY, CDR2 SMNVEV (reference sequence).

The chain carries TRBV6-5 and TRBJ2-3; 8 bases are a match to TRBD2. The CDR3 is 15 amino acids. Germline CDR1 and CDR2: MNHEY and SVGAGI. With V trimmed by 2 bases and J by 2 bases, 3 bases remained unmatched. CDR3 bases: TGTGCCAGCAGTTACGCTAGCGGGTACACAGATACGCAGTATTTT. Its protein is CASSYASGYTDTQYF.

As regards this clone: The junction does not match germline at one end; this may be a read error. The sample holds other DNA sequences that translate to the same CDR3. This sequence joins TRBV5-3 and TRBJ2-5, with 11 bases matching TRBD1. TRBV5-3 is labeled an ORF, and its function is uncertain. The CDR3 is 18 amino acids. In nucleotides, the CDR3 is TGCGCCAGAAGTTCCGGCTTCCGGGACAGGGGGAGGAGAGAGACCCAGTACTTC. Translated, it gives CARSSGFRDRGRRETQYF.

The genes are TRBV4-1 and TRBJ2-1, with 8 bases aligning to TRBD2. V lost 3 bases, J lost 6 bases, and 10 bases stayed unmatched. Germline V gives CDR1 MGHRA, CDR2 YSYEKL. The length of the CDR3 is 16 residues. The CDR3 is CASSHGSGTRGNEQFF. DNA for the CDR3: TGCGCCAGCAGCCACGGTAGCGGGACTCGGGGCAATGAGCAGTTCTTC.

This chain joins TRBV11-2 and TRBJ1-4; a possible D gene is TRBD1 (5 bases). V was pared by 1 base and J by 0 bases, with 9 bases between. In germline, CDR1 is SGHAT, CDR2 FQNNGV. CDR3 length: 16 residues. This chain's CDR3 is CASSLVGHPTNEKLFF. The CDR3 DNA reads TGTGCCAGCAGCTTAGTTGGACACCCAACTAATGAAAAACTGTTTTTT.

CDR3 bases: TGTGCCAGCAGTTACAGGACAGGCACAGATACGCAGTATTTT. Translating gives CASSYRTGTDTQYF. The chain carries TRBV6-5 and TRBJ2-3, with a weak D call TRBD1 (6 bases). The CDR3 loop spans 14 amino acids. Germline V lookup: CDR1 MNHEY, CDR2 SVGAGI. With 2 bases removed from V and 1 base from J, the gap between germline ends came to 7 bases.

The chain employs TRBV2 and TRBJ1-2; D remains unclear. The CDR3 is made up of 13 amino acids. V gave up 3 bases and J gave up 8 bases, with 13 bases separating them. In germline, CDR1 is SNHLY, CDR2 FYNNEI. CDR3 protein: CASSERAGRGYTF. The CDR3 DNA follows: TGTGCCAGCAGTGAGAGAGCCGGGAGGGGCTACACCTTC.

On this clone itself: The same CDR3 is also encoded by other DNA sequences in this sample. The gene calls are TRBV6-5 and TRBJ1-5; 7 bases map to TRBD1. Per the germline V gene, CDR1 is MNHEY and CDR2 is SVGAGI. Losses at the gene ends were 5 bases for V and 3 bases for J; bases not matched to a gene: 4. There are 14 residues in the CDR3. The CDR3 loop is CASSRGGSNQPQHF. CDR3 DNA sequence: TGTGCCAGCAGTCGAGGGGGCTCCAATCAGCCCCAGCATTTT.

The chain couples TRBV11-2 to TRBJ1-1; 7 bases are shared with TRBD1. Germline V gene lookup returns CDR1 SGHAT and CDR2 FQNNGV. V dropped 1 base and J dropped 4; count of bases not matched to a gene: 9. The CDR3 spans 16 residues. The CDR3, as DNA: TGTGCCAGCAGCTTAGGGGAACAGGGGTGGGTCACTGAAGCTTTCTTT. Protein product: CASSLGEQGWVTEAFF.

The chain is built from TRBV6-5 and TRBJ2-7, with D tentatively TRBD1 (6 bases). This CDR3 comprises 14 residues. V was pared by 4 bases and J by 2 bases, with 12 bases between. The germline V gene has CDR1 MNHEY and CDR2 SVGAGI. This CDR3 is CASSSGTLTYEQYF. The CDR3 DNA is TGTGCCAGCAGTTCCGGGACACTCACCTACGAGCAGTACTTC.

Details on this clone: An end of the junction does not agree with germline; a read error may underlie this. The chain carries TRBV7-9 and TRBJ2-6; the D gene is possibly TRBD2 (5 bases). CDR1 and CDR2 from the germline V gene are SEHNR and FQNEAQ (reference sequence). CDR3 length: 18 amino acids. The CDR3 loop is CSSSLVGPVSGGANVLTF. The DNA of the CDR3 is TGTTCCAGCAGCTTAGTAGGGCCCGTCTCGGGGGGGGCCAACGTCCTGACTTTC. The whole variable domain, remainder taken from reference TRBV7-9 and TRBJ2-6, is DTGVSQNPRHKITKRGQNVTFRCDPISEHNRLYWYRQTLGQGPEFLTYFQNEAQLEKSRLLSDRFSAERPKGSFSTLEIQRTEQGDSAMYLCSSSLVGPVSGGANVLTFGAGSRLTVL.

V is TRBV5-8 and J is TRBJ2-6, with no clear D. The CDR3 has 15 amino acids. The V gene lost 4 bases and the J gene lost 2 bases, with 10 bases spanning the gap. Germline values: CDR1 SGHTS, CDR2 YDEGEE. Here the CDR3 reads CASSAWATGANVLTF. The CDR3, as DNA: TGTGCCAGCAGCGCGTGGGCAACTGGGGCCAACGTCCTGACTTTC.

This chain links TRBV5-1 with TRBJ2-5; D perhaps matches TRBD1 (7 bases). The CDR3 spans 15 residues. Looked up from germline, CDR1 is SGHRS and CDR2 is YFSETQ. The V gene lost 1 base and the J gene lost 5 bases, with 15 bases spanning the gap. The CDR3 DNA is TGCGCCAGCAGCTTGTTAGGAGGGGGCGGTGAGACCCAGTACTTC. This gives the protein CASSLLGGGGETQYF.

In its sample, this clone was seen once. The germline gene is not matched at one end of the junction; a read error may be the cause. The V and J genes are TRBV4-1 and TRBJ2-1; 12 positions match TRBD1. CDR3 length: 19 residues. CDR1 and CDR2 from the germline V gene are MGHRA and YSYEKL. CDR3: CASSQDDRPGTGGTNGQFF. In nucleotides, the CDR3 is TGCGCCAGCAGCCAAGATGATAGACCCGGGACAGGGGGCACTAATGGGCAGTTCTTC.

The V and J genes are TRBV9 and TRBJ2-1; 8 positions agree with TRBD2. V was clipped by 0 bases and J by 7 bases; unmatched bases: 15. Germline CDR1 reads SGDLS; CDR2 reads YYNGEE. This CDR3 is 18 amino acids long. The CDR3 region is CASSVVGIAGPAGNEQFF. The CDR3, as DNA: TGTGCCAGCAGCGTAGTAGGAATAGCGGGACCTGCGGGGAATGAGCAGTTCTTC. Full variable domain (missing parts from reference TRBV9 and TRBJ2-1): DSGVTQTPKHLITATGQRVTLRCSPRSGDLSVYWYQQSLDQGLQFLIQYYNGEERAKGNILERFSAQQFPDLHSELNLSSLELGDSALYFCASSVVGIAGPAGNEQFFGPGTRLTVL.

V usage is TRBV7-9 and J usage is TRBJ2-5; TRBD2 is a possible D gene (5 bases). In germline, CDR1 is SEHNR, CDR2 FQNEAQ (reference sequence). The V end was cut by 4 bases, the J end by 11 bases, with 20 bases between. The CDR3 length is 14 residues. The CDR3 protein is CASSSSGRIGEQYF. The CDR3 nucleotides are TGTGCCAGCAGCTCTAGTGGAAGGATTGGGGAGCAGTACTTC.

There are a few counts of this clone. The chain employs TRBV4-2 and TRBJ1-2; 8 bases are a match to TRBD1. In germline, CDR1 is LGHNA, CDR2 YNFKEQ. The V and J ends lost 0 bases and 3 bases, in that order; junction bases with no gene match: 3. The CDR3 sequence is 15 residues long. CDR3 in amino acids: CASSQEPTGDYGYTF. The CDR3 bases are TGTGCCAGCAGCCAAGAGCCGACAGGGGACTATGGCTACACCTTC.

This clone was counted between two and nine times. The CDR3 here is CASSLDITGSNYGYTF. CDR3 in DNA: TGTGCCAGCAGCTTAGATATTACAGGGTCCAACTATGGCTACACCTTC. The V call is TRBV11-2, the J call TRBJ1-2; possible D gene TRBD1, 6 bases. The CDR3 is 16 amino acids. The V gene's germline CDR1 is SGHAT and CDR2 FQNNGV. V lost 0 bases to trimming and J lost 2 bases, with 13 bases between them.